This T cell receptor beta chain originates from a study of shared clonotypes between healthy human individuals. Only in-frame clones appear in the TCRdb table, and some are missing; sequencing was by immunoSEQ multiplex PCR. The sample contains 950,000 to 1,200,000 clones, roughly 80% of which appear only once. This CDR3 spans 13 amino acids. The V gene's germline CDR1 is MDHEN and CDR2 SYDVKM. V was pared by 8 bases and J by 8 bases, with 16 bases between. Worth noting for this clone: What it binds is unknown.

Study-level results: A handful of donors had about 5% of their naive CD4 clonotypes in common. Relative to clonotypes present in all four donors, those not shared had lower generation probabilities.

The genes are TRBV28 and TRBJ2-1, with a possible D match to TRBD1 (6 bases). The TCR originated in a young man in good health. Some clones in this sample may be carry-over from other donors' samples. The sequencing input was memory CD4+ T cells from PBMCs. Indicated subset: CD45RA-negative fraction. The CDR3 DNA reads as TGTGCCAGCCAGGGGCCCCATAGGGATGAGCAGTTCTTC. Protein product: CASQGPHRDEQFF.